This entry concerns a single TCR beta chain. As yet, its antigen is unknown. The data were obtained in a study of T cells in localized non-small cell lung cancer. Findings and limits, study-wide: Uninvolved adjacent lung showed the highest T cell clonality, exceeding tumor. Patients showing higher blood T cell density tended to see longer overall survival. Of the top 100 tumor clones, median roughly 60 were in adjacent lung, more than 25 among its top 100.

TCRdb keeps only in-frame clones here, not all; method: immunoSEQ multiplex PCR. Among 65,000 or so clones listed, 80% to 90% were seen once. The sequencing here drew on PBMCs, taken before any cancer treatment. The TCR comes from a man aged 40 to 75 with stage II lung adenocarcinoma.

CDR3 region: CASSLGRLSTDTQYF. The CDR3 DNA reads TGTGCCAGCAGCTTGGGCCGGCTGAGCACAGATACGCAGTATTTT. The chain recombines TRBV5-8 with TRBJ2-3; D is undetermined. The germline CDR1 and CDR2 sequences are SGHTS and YDEGEE. The CDR3 extends over 15 amino acids. V lost 0 bases, J lost 0 bases, and 8 bases lay in between. Looking up the rest from reference TRBV5-8 and TRBJ2-3 gives the full variable domain: EAGVTQSPTHLIKTRGQQATLRCSPISGHTSVYWYQQALGLGLQFLLWYDEGEERNRGNFPPRFSGRQFPNYSSELNVNALELEDSALYLCASSLGRLSTDTQYFGPGTRLTVL.